This T cell receptor beta chain is from a study of CD8 T cells in ankylosing spondylitis. Study-level points and caveats: Clones linked to disease, bearing a CD8+ phenotype, were relatively rare in peripheral blood. Past research had described some motif variants in reactive arthritis synovial fluid and blood.

Trimming pared 3 bases from V and 4 bases from J, leaving 16 bases between. From germline, CDR1 is DFQATT and CDR2 SNEGSKA (reference sequence). The CDR3 extends over 14 amino acids. Via MiXCR, TCRdb re-called the 5' RACE reads, giving one row per CDR3 protein. The sample records 300,000 to 350,000 distinct CDR3 sequences, under 25% being singletons. Ten or more counts support this clonotype. Its cognate antigen is unknown. The sequence derives from a female donor with ankylosing spondylitis or in good health (not recorded which). The specimen was blood, either unsorted or a sorted T cell fraction (not recorded which). The chain uses TRBV20-1 and TRBJ2-7; TRBD2 is a possible D gene (6 bases). The CDR3 region is CSARVPGVVYEQYF. CDR3 nucleotides: TGCAGTGCTAGGGTCCCGGGAGTGGTATACGAGCAGTACTTC.